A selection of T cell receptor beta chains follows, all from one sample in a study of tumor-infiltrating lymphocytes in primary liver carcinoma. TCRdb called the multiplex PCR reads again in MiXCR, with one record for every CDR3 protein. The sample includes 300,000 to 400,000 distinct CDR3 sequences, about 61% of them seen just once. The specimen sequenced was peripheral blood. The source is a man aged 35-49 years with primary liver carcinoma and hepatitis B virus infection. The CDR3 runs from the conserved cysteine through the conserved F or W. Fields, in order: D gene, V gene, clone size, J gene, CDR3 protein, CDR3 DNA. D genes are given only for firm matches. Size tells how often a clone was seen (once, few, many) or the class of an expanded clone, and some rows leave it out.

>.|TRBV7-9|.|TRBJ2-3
CASSIGGGWGTDTQYF
TGTGCCAGTAGCATCGGTGGAGGGTGGGGTACAGATACGCAGTATTTT
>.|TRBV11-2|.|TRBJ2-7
CASTHSYEEYF
TGTGCCAGCACCCACTCCTACGAGGAGTACTTC
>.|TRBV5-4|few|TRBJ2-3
CASSPGITGADTQYF
TGTGCCAGCAGCCCGGGGATTACGGGGGCAGATACGCAGTATTTT
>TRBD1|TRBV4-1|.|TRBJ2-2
CTCNDLDRGLTGELFF
TGCACCTGCAACGATCTGGACAGGGGGTTAACCGGGGAGTTGTTTTTT
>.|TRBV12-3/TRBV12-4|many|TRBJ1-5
CASSLSGESNQPQHF
TGTGCCAGCAGTTTATCCGGGGAAAGCAATCAGCCCCAGCATTTT
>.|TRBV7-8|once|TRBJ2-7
CGSSVIAGSRGEQYF
TGTGGCAGCAGCGTAATCGCGGGGAGCCGGGGGGAGCAGTACTTC
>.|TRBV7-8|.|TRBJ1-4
CASNPPQKDNEKLFF
TGTGCCAGCAACCCACCCCAAAAAGATAATGAAAAACTGTTTTTT
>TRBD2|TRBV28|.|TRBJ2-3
CAGRSPPSGRSVGTQYF
TGTGCCGGCAGATCCCCTCCCAGCGGGAGATCCGTCGGTACGCAGTATTTT
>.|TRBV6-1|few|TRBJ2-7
CAIRGGTPFEQYF
TGTGCCATAAGAGGAGGGACCCCCTTCGAGCAGTACTTC
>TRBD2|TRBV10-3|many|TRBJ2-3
CAVRVAGVSTDTQYF
TGTGCCGTTAGGGTAGCGGGAGTGAGCACAGATACGCAGTATTTT
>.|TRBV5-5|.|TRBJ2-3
CAISLLNLQGDTQYF
TGTGCCATCAGCCTTTTGAATTTACAGGGAGATACGCAGTATTTT
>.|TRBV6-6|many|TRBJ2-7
CASSYLGPPPGYEQYF
TGTGCCAGCAGTTACCTGGGACCGCCCCCGGGGTACGAGCAGTACTTC
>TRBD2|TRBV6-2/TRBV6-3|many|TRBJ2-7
CASRTSGGTYEQYF
TGTGCCAGCAGGACTAGCGGGGGGACCTACGAGCAGTACTTC
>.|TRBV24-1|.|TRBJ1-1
CTTSDFSQNTEAFF
TGTACCACCAGTGATTTTTCTCAGAACACTGAAGCTTTCTTT
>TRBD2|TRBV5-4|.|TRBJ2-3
CASTLWVSGNTDTQYF
TGTGCCAGCACCTTGTGGGTTAGCGGGAACACAGATACGCAGTATTTT
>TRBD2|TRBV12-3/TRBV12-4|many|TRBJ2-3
CASSPLTSGSRDTQYF
TGTGCCAGCAGTCCTTTGACTAGCGGGAGTAGAGATACGCAGTATTTT
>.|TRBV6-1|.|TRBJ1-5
CASSEGVGAWGNQPQHF
TGTGCCAGCAGTGAAGGAGTAGGGGCTTGGGGCAATCAGCCCCAGCATTTT
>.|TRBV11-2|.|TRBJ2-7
CASSFPTMSSYEQYF
TGTGCTAGCAGCTTTCCAACGATGAGCTCCTACGAGCAGTACTTC
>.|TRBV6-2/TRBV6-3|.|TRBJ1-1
CASSYQELNTEAFF
TGTGCCAGTAGTTACCAAGAGCTGAATACTGAAGCTTTCTTT
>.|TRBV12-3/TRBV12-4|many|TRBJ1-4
CASSSGKRWEKLFF
TGTGCCAGCAGCTCAGGGAAACGGTGGGAAAAACTGTTTTTT
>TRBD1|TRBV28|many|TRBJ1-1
CASRGQPEAFF
TGTGCCAGCCGGGGACAGCCCGAAGCTTTCTTT
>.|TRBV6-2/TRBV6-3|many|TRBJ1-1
CASSLTRGNTEAFF
TGTGCCAGCAGTCTTACGCGGGGGAACACTGAAGCTTTCTTT
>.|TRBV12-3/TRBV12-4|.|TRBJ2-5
CAGSQRGQETQYF
TGTGCCGGCAGTCAACGTGGCCAAGAGACCCAGTACTTC
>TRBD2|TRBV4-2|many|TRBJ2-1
CASSQDLAEVYNEQFF
TGTGCCAGCAGCCAGGATCTAGCGGAGGTCTACAATGAGCAGTTCTTC
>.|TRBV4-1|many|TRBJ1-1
CASSSRRFWARDVGTEAFF
TGCGCCAGCAGCAGCCGACGTTTCTGGGCAAGGGACGTGGGAACTGAAGCTTTCTTT
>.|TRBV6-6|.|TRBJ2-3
CASGPGGAGTDTHYF
TGTGCAAGCGGCCCCGGGGGCGCAGGGACAGATACGCACTATTTT
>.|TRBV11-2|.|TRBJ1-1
CTISLVQGTGAFF
TGTACCATCAGTTTAGTTCAGGGCACTGGAGCTTTCTTT
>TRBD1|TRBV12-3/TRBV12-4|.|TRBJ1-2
CASKPGTAIYGYTF
TGTGCCAGCAAGCCCGGGACAGCAATATATGGCTACACCTTC
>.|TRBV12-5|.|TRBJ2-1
CVSGLGHSYNEQFF
TGCGTTAGTGGTTTGGGACACTCCTACAATGAGCAGTTCTTC
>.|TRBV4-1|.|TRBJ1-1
CPSSQGRGPEAFF
TGTCCCAGCAGCCAGGGGAGGGGTCCTGAAGCTTTCTTT
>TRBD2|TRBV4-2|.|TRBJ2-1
CASSQDLTGGYNEQFF
TGTGCCAGTAGCCAAGACCTAACGGGAGGATACAATGAGCAGTTCTTC
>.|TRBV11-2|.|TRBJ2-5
CASSLTPGTQETKYF
TGTGCCAGCAGCTTGACACCCGGGACTCAAGAGACCAAGTACTTC
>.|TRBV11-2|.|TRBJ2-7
CVSSPLSGSYEQYF
TGCGTCAGCAGCCCCCTCTCTGGCAGCTACGAGCAGTACTTC
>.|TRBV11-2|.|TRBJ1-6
CASNLVGRGYSPLHF
TGTGCCAGCAACTTAGTTGGAAGGGGCTATTCACCCCTCCACTTT
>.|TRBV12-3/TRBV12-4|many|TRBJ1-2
CASKAGASNYGYTF
TGTGCCAGCAAGGCCGGAGCATCCAACTATGGCTACACCTTC
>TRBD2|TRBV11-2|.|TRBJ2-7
CASSLSGTNYEQYF
TGCGCCAGCAGCTTATCCGGGACTAATTACGAGCAGTACTTC
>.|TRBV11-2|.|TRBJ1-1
CASSLGRSREALF
TGTGCCAGCAGCTTAGGTCGTTCCCGGGAAGCTCTCTTT
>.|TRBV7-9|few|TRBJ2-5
CASSNLRGRETQYF
TGTGCCAGCAGCAACCTCAGGGGAAGAGAGACCCAGTACTTC
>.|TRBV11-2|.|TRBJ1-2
CASSLRNGGNGYTF
TGTGCCAGCAGCTTACGAAATGGAGGGAATGGCTACACCTTC
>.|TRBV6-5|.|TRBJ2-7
CASSYLSRIVEQYF
TGTGCCAGCAGTTACCTTTCGAGGATAGTCGAGCAGTACTTC
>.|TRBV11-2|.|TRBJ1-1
CASSSGLQNTEAFF
TGTGCCAGCAGCTCAGGACTGCAGAACACTGAGGCTTTCTTT
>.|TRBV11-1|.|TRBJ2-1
CTSSPYTEPYNEQFF
TGTACCAGCAGTCCCTACACCGAACCCTACAATGAGCAGTTCTTC
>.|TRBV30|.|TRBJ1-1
CAWSVQGPTEAFF
TGTGCCTGGAGTGTACAGGGCCCCACTGAAGCTTTCTTT
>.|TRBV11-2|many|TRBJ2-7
CASSASPDSYEQYF
TGTGCCAGCAGCGCGTCTCCGGATTCCTACGAGCAGTACTTC
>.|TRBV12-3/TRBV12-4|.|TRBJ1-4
CTSSYGGEKLFF
TGTACCAGCAGTTATGGCGGTGAAAAACTGTTTTTT
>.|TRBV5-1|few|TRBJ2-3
CASSTNADTQYF
TGCGCCAGCAGCACCAACGCAGATACGCAGTATTTT
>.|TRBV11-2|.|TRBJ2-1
CASNSRLTAYNEQFF
TGTGCCAGCAACTCCCGACTCACTGCCTACAATGAGCAGTTCTTC
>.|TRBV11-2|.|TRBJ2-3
CASSMSGGADTHYF
TGTGCCAGCAGTATGAGCGGAGGCGCAGATACGCACTATTTC
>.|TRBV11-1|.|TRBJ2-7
CASSSSSGTLGQYF
TGTGCCAGCAGCTCTTCATCAGGCACCTTGGGGCAGTACTTC
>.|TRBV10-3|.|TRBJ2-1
CATYTGDSNNEQFF
TGTGCCACATATACAGGGGACTCTAACAATGAGCAGTTCTTC
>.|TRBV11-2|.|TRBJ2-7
CASSSRVVGRSYGQYF
TGTGCCAGCAGTTCTAGGGTGGTGGGTCGATCCTACGGGCAGTACTTC
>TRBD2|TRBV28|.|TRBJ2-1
CASSLVAGARYNEQFF
TGTGCCAGCAGTTTGGTAGCGGGAGCTCGCTACAATGAGCAGTTCTTC
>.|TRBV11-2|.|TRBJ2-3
CSSSLAGADMQYF
TGTTCCAGCAGCTTAGCAGGGGCAGATATGCAGTATTTT
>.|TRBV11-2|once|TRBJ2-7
CASSLGGYMQCF
TGTGCCAGCAGCTTAGGAGGGTACATGCAGTGCTTC
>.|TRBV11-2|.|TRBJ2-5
CASNGWTTGSSRGTQYF
TGTGCCAGCAATGGTTGGACTACAGGGTCCTCAAGGGGGACCCAGTACTTC
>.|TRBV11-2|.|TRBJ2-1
CASRPLARYEQFF
TGTGCCAGCAGGCCATTAGCGCGGTATGAGCAGTTCTTC
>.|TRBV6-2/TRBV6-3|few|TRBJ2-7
CASRGLEAYEQYF
TGTGCCAGCCGTGGGCTGGAGGCCTACGAGCAGTACTTC
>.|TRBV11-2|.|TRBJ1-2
CARSPDSNYGYTF
TGTGCCAGGAGCCCCGACAGTAACTATGGCTACACCTTC
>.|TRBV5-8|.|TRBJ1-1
CASSLYQGTEAFF
TGTGCCAGCAGCTTGTACCAGGGGACTGAAGCTTTCTTT
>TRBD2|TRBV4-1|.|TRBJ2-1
CASSQTSGMLNEQFF
TGCGCCAGCAGCCAAACTAGCGGGATGCTTAATGAGCAGTTCTTC